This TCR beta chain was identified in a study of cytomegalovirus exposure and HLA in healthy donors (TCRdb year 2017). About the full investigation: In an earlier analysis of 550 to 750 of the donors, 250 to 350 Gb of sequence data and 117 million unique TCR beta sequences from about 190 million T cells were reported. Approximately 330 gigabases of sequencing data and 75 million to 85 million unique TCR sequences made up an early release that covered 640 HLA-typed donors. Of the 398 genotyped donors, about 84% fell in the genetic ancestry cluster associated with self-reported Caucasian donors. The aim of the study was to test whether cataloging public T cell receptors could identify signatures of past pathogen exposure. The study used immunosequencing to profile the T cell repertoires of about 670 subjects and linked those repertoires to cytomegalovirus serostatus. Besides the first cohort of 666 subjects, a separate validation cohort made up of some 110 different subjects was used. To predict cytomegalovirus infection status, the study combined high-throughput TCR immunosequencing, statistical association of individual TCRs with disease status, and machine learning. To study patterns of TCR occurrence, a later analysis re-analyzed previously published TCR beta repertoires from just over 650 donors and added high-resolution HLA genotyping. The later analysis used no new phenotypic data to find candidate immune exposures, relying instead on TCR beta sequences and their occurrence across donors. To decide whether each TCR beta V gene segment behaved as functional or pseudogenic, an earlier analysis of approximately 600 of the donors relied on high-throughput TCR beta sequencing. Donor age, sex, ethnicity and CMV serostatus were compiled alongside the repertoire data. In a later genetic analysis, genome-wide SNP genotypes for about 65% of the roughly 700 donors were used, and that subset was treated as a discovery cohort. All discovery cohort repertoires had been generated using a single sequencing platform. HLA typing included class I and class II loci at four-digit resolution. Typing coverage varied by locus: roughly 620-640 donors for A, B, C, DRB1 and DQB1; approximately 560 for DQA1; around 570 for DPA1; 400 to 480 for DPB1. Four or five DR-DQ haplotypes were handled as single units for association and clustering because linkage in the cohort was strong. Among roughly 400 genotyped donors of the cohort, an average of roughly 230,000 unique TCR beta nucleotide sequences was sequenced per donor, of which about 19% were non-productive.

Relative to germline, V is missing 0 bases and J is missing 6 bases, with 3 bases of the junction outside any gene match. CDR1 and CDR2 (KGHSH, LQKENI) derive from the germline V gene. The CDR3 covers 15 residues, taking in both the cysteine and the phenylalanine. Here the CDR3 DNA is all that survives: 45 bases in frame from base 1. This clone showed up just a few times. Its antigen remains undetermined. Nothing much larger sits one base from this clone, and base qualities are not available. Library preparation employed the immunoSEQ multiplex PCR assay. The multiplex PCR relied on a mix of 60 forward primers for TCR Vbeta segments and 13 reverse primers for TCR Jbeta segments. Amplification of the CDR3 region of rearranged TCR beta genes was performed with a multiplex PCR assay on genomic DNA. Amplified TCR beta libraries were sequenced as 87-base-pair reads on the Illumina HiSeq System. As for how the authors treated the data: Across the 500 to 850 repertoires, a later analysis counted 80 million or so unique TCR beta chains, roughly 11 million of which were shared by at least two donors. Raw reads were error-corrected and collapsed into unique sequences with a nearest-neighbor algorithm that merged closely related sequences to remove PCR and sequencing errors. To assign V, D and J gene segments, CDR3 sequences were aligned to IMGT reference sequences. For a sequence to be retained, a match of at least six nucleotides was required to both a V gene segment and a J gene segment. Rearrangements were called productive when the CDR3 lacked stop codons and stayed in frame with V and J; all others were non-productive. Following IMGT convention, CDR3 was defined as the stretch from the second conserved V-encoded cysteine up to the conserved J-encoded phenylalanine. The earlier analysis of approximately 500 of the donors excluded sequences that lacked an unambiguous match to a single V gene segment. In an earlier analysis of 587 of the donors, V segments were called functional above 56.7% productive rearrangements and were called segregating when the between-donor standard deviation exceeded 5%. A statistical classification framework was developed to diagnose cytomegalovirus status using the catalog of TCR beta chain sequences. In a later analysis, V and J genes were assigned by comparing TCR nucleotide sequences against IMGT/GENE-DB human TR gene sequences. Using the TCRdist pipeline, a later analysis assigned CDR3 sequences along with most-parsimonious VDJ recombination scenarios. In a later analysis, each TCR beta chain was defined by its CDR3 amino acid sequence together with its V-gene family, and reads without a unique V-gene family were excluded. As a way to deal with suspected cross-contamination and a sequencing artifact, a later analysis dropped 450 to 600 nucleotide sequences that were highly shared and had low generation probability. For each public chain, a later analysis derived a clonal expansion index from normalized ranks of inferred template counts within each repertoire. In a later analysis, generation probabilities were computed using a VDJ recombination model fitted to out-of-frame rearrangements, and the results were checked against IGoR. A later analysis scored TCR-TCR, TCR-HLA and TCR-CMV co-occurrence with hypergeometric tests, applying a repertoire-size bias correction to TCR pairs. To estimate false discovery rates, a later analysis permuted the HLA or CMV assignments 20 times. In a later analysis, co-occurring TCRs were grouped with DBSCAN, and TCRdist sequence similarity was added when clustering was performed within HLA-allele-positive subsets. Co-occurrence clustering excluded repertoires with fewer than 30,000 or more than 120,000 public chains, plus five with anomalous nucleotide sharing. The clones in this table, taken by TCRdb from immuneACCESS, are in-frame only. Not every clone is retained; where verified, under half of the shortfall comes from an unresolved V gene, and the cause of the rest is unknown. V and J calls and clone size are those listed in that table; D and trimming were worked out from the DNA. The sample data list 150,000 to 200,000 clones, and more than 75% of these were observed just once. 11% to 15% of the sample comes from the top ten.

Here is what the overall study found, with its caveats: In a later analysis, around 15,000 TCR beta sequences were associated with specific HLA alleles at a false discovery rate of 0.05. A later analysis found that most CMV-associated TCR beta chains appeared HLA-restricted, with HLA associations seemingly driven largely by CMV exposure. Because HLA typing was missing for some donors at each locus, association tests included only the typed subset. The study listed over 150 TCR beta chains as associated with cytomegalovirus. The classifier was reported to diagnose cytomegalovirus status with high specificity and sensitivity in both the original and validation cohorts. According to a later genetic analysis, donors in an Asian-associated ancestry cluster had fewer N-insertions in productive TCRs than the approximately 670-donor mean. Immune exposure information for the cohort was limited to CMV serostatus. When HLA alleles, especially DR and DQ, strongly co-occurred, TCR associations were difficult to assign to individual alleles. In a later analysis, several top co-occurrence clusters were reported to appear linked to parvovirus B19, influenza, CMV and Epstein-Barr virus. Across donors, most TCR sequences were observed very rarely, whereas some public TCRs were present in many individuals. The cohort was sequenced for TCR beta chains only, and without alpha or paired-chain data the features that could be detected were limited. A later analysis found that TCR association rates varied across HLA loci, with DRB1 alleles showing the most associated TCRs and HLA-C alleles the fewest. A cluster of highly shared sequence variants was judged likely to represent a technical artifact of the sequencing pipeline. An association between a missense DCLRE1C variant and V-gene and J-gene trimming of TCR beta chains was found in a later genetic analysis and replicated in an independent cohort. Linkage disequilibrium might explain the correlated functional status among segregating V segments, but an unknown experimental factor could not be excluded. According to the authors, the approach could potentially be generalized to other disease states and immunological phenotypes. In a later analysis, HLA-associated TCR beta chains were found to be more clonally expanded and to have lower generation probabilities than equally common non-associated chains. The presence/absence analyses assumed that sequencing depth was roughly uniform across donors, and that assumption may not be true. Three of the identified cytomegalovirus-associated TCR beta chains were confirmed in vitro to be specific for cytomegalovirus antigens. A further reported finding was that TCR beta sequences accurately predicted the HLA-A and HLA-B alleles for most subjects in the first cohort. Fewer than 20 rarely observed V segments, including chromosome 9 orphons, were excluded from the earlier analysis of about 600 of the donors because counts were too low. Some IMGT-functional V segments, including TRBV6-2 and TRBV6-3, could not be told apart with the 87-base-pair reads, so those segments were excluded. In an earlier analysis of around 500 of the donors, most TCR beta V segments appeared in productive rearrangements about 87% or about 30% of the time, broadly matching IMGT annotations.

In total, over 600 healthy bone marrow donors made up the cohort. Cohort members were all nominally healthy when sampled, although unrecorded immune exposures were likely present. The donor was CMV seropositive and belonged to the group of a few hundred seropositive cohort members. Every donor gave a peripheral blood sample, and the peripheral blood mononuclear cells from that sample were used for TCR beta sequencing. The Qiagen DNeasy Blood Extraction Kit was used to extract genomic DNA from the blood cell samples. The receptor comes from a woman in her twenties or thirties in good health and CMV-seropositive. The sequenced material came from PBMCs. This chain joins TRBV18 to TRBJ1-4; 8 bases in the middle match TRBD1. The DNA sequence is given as TGTGCCAGCTCACCACCTACAGGGGGAGATGAAAAACTGTTTTTT. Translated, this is CASSPPTGGDEKLFF.